This is a list of T cell receptor beta chains from one sample in a study of blood T cell repertoires in COVID-19. Assay used: immunoSEQ multiplex PCR; TCRdb lists only in-frame clones, some missing. This repertoire shows 250,000 to 300,000 clones, about 85% found once; its top ten account for approximately 6.6%. The source material was PBMCs or T cells enriched from blood (not recorded which). The receptors come from a woman aged 50 to 60 who had been exposed to COVID-19. CDR3s include the opening cysteine and the closing phenylalanine or tryptophan. Fields, in order: CDR3 protein, CDR3 DNA, clone size, J gene, V gene, D gene. A D gene is named only where the DNA matches it firmly. For some rows the clone size is stated as once, few or many, or as a class when expanded; others skip it.

CDR3: CASSFKTGTEAFF
DNA: TGTGCCAGCAGCTTCAAGACGGGCACTGAAGCTTTCTTT
size: few
J: TRBJ1-1
V: TRBV6-6
D: .

CDR3: CASSQDFGGAFF
DNA: TGTGCCAGCAGCCAAGACTTCGGAGGGGCTTTCTTT
size: .
J: TRBJ1-1
V: TRBV3-1/TRBV3-2
D: .

CDR3: CASSTGENQPQHF
DNA: TGTGCCAGCAGTACAGGGGAAAATCAGCCCCAGCATTTT
size: .
J: TRBJ1-5
V: TRBV6-4
D: TRBD1

CDR3: CASSSPKEGPNEKLFF
DNA: TGTGCCAGCAGTTCCCCCAAGGAGGGGCCTAATGAAAAACTGTTTTTT
size: .
J: TRBJ1-4
V: TRBV28
D: .

CDR3: CASLDRGGYTF
DNA: TGTGCCAGCCTCGATCGAGGAGGCTACACCTTC
size: once
J: TRBJ1-2
V: TRBV25-1
D: .

CDR3: CASSGTSNEQFF
DNA: TGTGCCAGCAGTGGTACATCGAATGAGCAGTTCTTC
size: .
J: TRBJ2-1
V: TRBV12-3/TRBV12-4
D: .

CDR3: CASSGGTHQPQHF
DNA: TGTGCCAGCAGTGGGGGGACCCATCAGCCCCAGCATTTT
size: .
J: TRBJ1-5
V: TRBV7-8
D: .

CDR3: CASNPGTGGKNEQFF
DNA: TGTGCCAGCAACCCCGGGACAGGGGGCAAAAATGAGCAGTTCTTC
size: .
J: TRBJ2-1
V: TRBV7-9
D: TRBD1

CDR3: CASNGERQPQHF
DNA: TGTGCCAGCAATGGGGAGCGGCAGCCCCAGCATTTT
size: .
J: TRBJ1-5
V: TRBV6-5
D: .

CDR3: CASSFDGTGHTGELFF
DNA: TGCGCCAGCAGCTTCGACGGGACAGGCCACACCGGGGAGCTGTTTTTT
size: .
J: TRBJ2-2
V: TRBV5-1
D: TRBD1

CDR3: CASSRLPGQGANVDTEAFF
DNA: TGTGCCAGCTCACGATTACCGGGACAGGGGGCGAATGTGGACACTGAAGCTTTCTTT
size: .
J: TRBJ1-1
V: TRBV18
D: TRBD1

CDR3: CASSPPGGNTEAFF
DNA: TGTGCCAGCAGTCCCCCGGGGGGGAACACTGAAGCTTTCTTT
size: .
J: TRBJ1-1
V: TRBV28
D: .

CDR3: CASLSRQGPNSPLHF
DNA: TGTGCCAGCCTCAGCCGACAGGGACCCAATTCACCCCTCCACTTT
size: .
J: TRBJ1-6
V: TRBV6-5
D: TRBD1

CDR3: CASSSRTGGVYEQYF
DNA: TGTGCCAGCAGCTCCCGGACAGGGGGGGTTTACGAGCAGTACTTC
size: .
J: TRBJ2-7
V: TRBV5-7
D: TRBD1

CDR3: CASSTLTANTEAFF
DNA: TGTGCCAGCAGCACCCTGACAGCGAACACTGAAGCTTTCTTT
size: once
J: TRBJ1-1
V: TRBV5-4
D: .

CDR3: CASSLVGGLETQYF
DNA: TGTGCCAGCAGCTTAGTAGGGGGCTTGGAGACCCAGTACTTC
size: .
J: TRBJ2-5
V: TRBV7-9
D: TRBD1

CDR3: CASRKQVAGELFF
DNA: TGCGCCAGCAGGAAACAGGTGGCCGGGGAGCTGTTTTTT
size: .
J: TRBJ2-2
V: TRBV5-1
D: .

CDR3: CASSLAGTANTEAFF
DNA: TGTGCCAGCAGCTTGGCCGGGACAGCGAACACTGAAGCTTTCTTT
size: .
J: TRBJ1-1
V: TRBV11-3
D: TRBD1

CDR3: CASSDDFSYEQYF
DNA: TGTGCCAGCAGCGATGACTTCTCCTACGAGCAGTACTTC
size: .
J: TRBJ2-7
V: TRBV2
D: .

CDR3: CASSARNTEAFF
DNA: TGTGCCAGCAGCGCCCGGAACACTGAAGCTTTCTTT
size: .
J: TRBJ1-1
V: TRBV9
D: .

CDR3: CASSLDDGRGYGYTF
DNA: TGTGCCAGCAGCTTAGATGACGGCCGGGGTTATGGCTACACCTTC
size: .
J: TRBJ1-2
V: TRBV11-2
D: .

CDR3: CASRGQGSYGYTF
DNA: TGTGCCAGCCGGGGACAGGGGTCCTATGGCTACACCTTC
size: .
J: TRBJ1-2
V: TRBV12-3/TRBV12-4
D: TRBD1

CDR3: CATRTGGRGYEQYF
DNA: TGTGCCACCAGAACAGGGGGAAGGGGGTACGAGCAGTACTTC
size: .
J: TRBJ2-7
V: TRBV6-5
D: TRBD1

CDR3: CASSVDPLYTEAFF
DNA: TGTGCCAGCAGCGTAGATCCCCTCTACACTGAAGCTTTCTTT
size: .
J: TRBJ1-1
V: TRBV9
D: .

CDR3: CASRVSGGSTSGEQYF
DNA: TGTGCCAGTAGAGTTAGCGGGGGGTCCACCTCCGGGGAGCAGTACTTC
size: .
J: TRBJ2-7
V: TRBV19
D: TRBD2

CDR3: CASSTGQGSSPLHF
DNA: TGTGCCAGCAGTACAGGTCAGGGGAGTTCACCCCTCCACTTT
size: once
J: TRBJ1-6
V: TRBV7-9
D: .

CDR3: CASSRSGDSSGNTIYF
DNA: TGTGCCAGCAGTCGCTCAGGGGATTCCTCTGGAAACACCATATATTTT
size: .
J: TRBJ1-3
V: TRBV27
D: .

CDR3: CASSPGTGNTEAFF
DNA: TGTGCCAGCAGCCCAGGGACAGGGAACACTGAAGCTTTCTTT
size: .
J: TRBJ1-1
V: TRBV13
D: TRBD1

CDR3: CASSATETGNTIYF
DNA: TGTGCCAGCTCTGCGACTGAGACTGGAAACACCATATATTTT
size: .
J: TRBJ1-3
V: TRBV18
D: .

CDR3: CASSAGQGESPLHF
DNA: TGTGCCAGCAGCGCAGGACAGGGGGAATCACCCCTCCACTTT
size: .
J: TRBJ1-6
V: TRBV2
D: TRBD1

CDR3: CASSSPLAGGSYNEQFF
DNA: TGTGCCAGCAGCTCCCCCTTAGCGGGGGGTTCTTACAATGAGCAGTTCTTC
size: .
J: TRBJ2-1
V: TRBV7-9
D: TRBD2

CDR3: CASSGGASYEQYF
DNA: TGTGCCAGTAGTGGCGGGGCGAGCTACGAGCAGTACTTC
size: many
J: TRBJ2-7
V: TRBV19
D: .

CDR3: CASSLRTGNGYTF
DNA: TGTGCCAGCAGCCTTCGGACAGGAAATGGCTACACCTTC
size: .
J: TRBJ1-2
V: TRBV14
D: TRBD1

CDR3: CASSLRQGESPLHF
DNA: TGTGCCAGCAGCCTCCGACAGGGAGAATCACCCCTCCACTTT
size: few
J: TRBJ1-6
V: TRBV3-1/TRBV3-2
D: TRBD1

CDR3: CASSFGAGTGGYTF
DNA: TGCGCCAGCAGCTTTGGGGCGGGGACGGGTGGCTACACCTTC
size: .
J: TRBJ1-2
V: TRBV5-1
D: .

CDR3: CASRGQGPYGYTF
DNA: TGTGCCAGTCGGGGACAGGGACCCTATGGCTACACCTTC
size: once
J: TRBJ1-2
V: TRBV19
D: TRBD1

CDR3: CASSPRSTYEQYF
DNA: TGTGCCAGCTCACCACGGAGTACCTACGAGCAGTACTTC
size: once
J: TRBJ2-7
V: TRBV18
D: .

CDR3: CASSRQGIGNEQFF
DNA: TGTGCCAGCTCACGGCAGGGGATTGGCAATGAGCAGTTCTTC
size: .
J: TRBJ2-1
V: TRBV18
D: .

CDR3: CASSQEPPGGIRYEQYF
DNA: TGCGCCAGCAGCCAGGAGCCCCCAGGGGGGATCCGTTACGAGCAGTACTTC
size: once
J: TRBJ2-7
V: TRBV4-1
D: .

CDR3: CASSIGQSTDTQYF
DNA: TGCGCCAGCAGCATAGGACAGTCCACAGATACGCAGTATTTT
size: many
J: TRBJ2-3
V: TRBV5-1
D: .

CDR3: CASSPRVGTEAFF
DNA: TGTGCCAGCAGCCCGAGGGTTGGCACTGAAGCTTTCTTT
size: .
J: TRBJ1-1
V: TRBV28
D: .

CDR3: CASGTGARSTEAFF
DNA: TGTGCCAGCGGGACAGGGGCCCGCTCCACTGAAGCTTTCTTT
size: .
J: TRBJ1-1
V: TRBV18
D: TRBD1

CDR3: CASSSLEGGYPYGYTF
DNA: TGTGCCAGCAGTTCACTAGAGGGAGGATACCCCTATGGCTACACCTTC
size: .
J: TRBJ1-2
V: TRBV6-5
D: .

CDR3: CASNYRMNTEAFF
DNA: TGTGCCAGCAATTACAGAATGAACACTGAAGCTTTCTTT
size: .
J: TRBJ1-1
V: TRBV2
D: .

CDR3: CASSWAGGEKLFF
DNA: TGTGCCAGCAGTTGGGCCGGGGGAGAAAAACTGTTTTTT
size: .
J: TRBJ1-4
V: TRBV6-5
D: .

CDR3: CASSLDRRNGYTF
DNA: TGTGCCAGCAGTTTAGATAGGAGGAATGGCTACACCTTC
size: .
J: TRBJ1-2
V: TRBV12-3/TRBV12-4
D: .

CDR3: CSVEGLQGALTNTEAFF
DNA: TGCAGCGTTGAGGGCCTACAGGGGGCTTTGACAAACACTGAAGCTTTCTTT
size: many
J: TRBJ1-1
V: TRBV29-1
D: TRBD1

CDR3: CASSQEGQEKLFF
DNA: TGCGCCAGCAGCCAAGAGGGGCAAGAAAAACTGTTTTTT
size: once
J: TRBJ1-4
V: TRBV4-1
D: .

CDR3: CASGSTGYEQYF
DNA: TGTGCTAGTGGTTCTACAGGCTACGAGCAGTACTTC
size: .
J: TRBJ2-7
V: TRBV12-5
D: .

CDR3: CASSASTSGKETQYF
DNA: TGTGCCAGCAGCGCCTCGACTAGCGGGAAAGAGACCCAGTACTTC
size: .
J: TRBJ2-5
V: TRBV7-7
D: TRBD2

CDR3: CASSESRRGTGELFF
DNA: TGCGCCAGCAGTGAGTCGAGGCGGGGGACCGGGGAGCTGTTTTTT
size: .
J: TRBJ2-2
V: TRBV10-1
D: TRBD2

CDR3: CASSVGYGTEAFF
DNA: TGTGCCAGCAGCGTCGGGTACGGCACTGAAGCTTTCTTT
size: .
J: TRBJ1-1
V: TRBV9
D: .

CDR3: CASSVTGVQETQYF
DNA: TGTGCCAGCAGCGTAACAGGGGTACAAGAGACCCAGTACTTC
size: .
J: TRBJ2-5
V: TRBV11-2
D: TRBD1

CDR3: CASSRDNSYNEQFF
DNA: TGTGCCAGTAGCCGGGACAACTCCTACAATGAGCAGTTCTTC
size: .
J: TRBJ2-1
V: TRBV19
D: .

CDR3: CASSLSNSYGYTF
DNA: TGTGCCAGCAGTCTCAGCAACAGTTATGGCTACACCTTC
size: once
J: TRBJ1-2
V: TRBV27
D: .

CDR3: CASSPRQHQPQHF
DNA: TGTGCCAGCAGCCCCCGACAGCATCAGCCCCAGCATTTT
size: .
J: TRBJ1-5
V: TRBV7-2
D: .

CDR3: CATSGRGGNEQFF
DNA: TGTGCCACCAGTGGAAGGGGGGGCAATGAGCAGTTCTTC
size: once
J: TRBJ2-1
V: TRBV24-1
D: .

CDR3: CASSLGQGGDTQYF
DNA: TGTGCCAGCAGCTTAGGACAGGGAGGAGATACGCAGTATTTT
size: .
J: TRBJ2-3
V: TRBV5-6
D: TRBD1

CDR3: CASSQAPGGSTDTQYF
DNA: TGTGCCAGCAGCCAAGCCCCGGGGGGGAGCACAGATACGCAGTATTTT
size: .
J: TRBJ2-3
V: TRBV3-1/TRBV3-2
D: TRBD2

CDR3: CASRPLDRGSPLHF
DNA: TGTGCCAGCAGACCTTTAGATCGGGGTTCACCCCTCCACTTT
size: .
J: TRBJ1-6
V: TRBV27
D: .